Each of the 10 T cell receptor beta chains below was sequenced from the same sample in a study of Ad26.COV2.S vaccination and SARS-CoV-2 variants. Treatment specified: 15 to 20 received Ad26.COV2.S at low or high dose, single or two shots; roughly 5 received placebo; per-sample allocation not given. Sampling happened 63 days after the first vaccine or placebo injection. Data came from immunoSEQ multiplex PCR; TCRdb stores just in-frame clones and leaves some out. The data show 200,000 to 250,000 clones, roughly 90% seen once. The material sequenced was peripheral blood, taken in a trial of Ad26.COV2.S vaccine versus placebo. The origin of the receptors is a person between 18 and 59 years old who received the Ad26.COV2.S COVID-19 vaccine or a placebo.

V gene TRBV25-1 combines with J gene TRBJ2-5, with D hard to call. V was cut by 0 bases and J by 5 bases, with 16 bases left in between. The germline CDR1 and CDR2 sequences are MGHDK and SYGVNS. This CDR3 has 16 amino acids. The CDR3 bases are TGTGCCAGCAGTGAATATGGCCGCGTAAGAATGGAGACCCAGTACTTC. Its protein is CASSEYGRVRMETQYF.

This chain links TRBV5-5 with TRBJ2-5, with D possibly being TRBD2 (5 bases). CDR3 length: 13 amino acids. The ends were cut back, 6 bases at V and 4 bases at J, with 13 bases in the middle. CDR1 is SGHKS, CDR2 YYEKEE, per germline (reference sequence). The CDR3 loop is CASNTGGGETQYF. CDR3 bases: TGTGCCAGCAACACGGGCGGAGGAGAGACCCAGTACTTC.

V gene TRBV19 combines with J gene TRBJ1-4, with D unclear. V gave up 1 base and J gave up 7 bases, with 10 bases separating them. The CDR3 runs 14 residues. From germline, CDR1 is LNHDA and CDR2 SQIVND (reference sequence). The CDR3 region is CASSIGGGTEKLFF. As DNA, the CDR3 is TGTGCCAGTAGTATAGGAGGAGGTACTGAAAAACTGTTTTTT.

As DNA, the CDR3 is TGTGCCAGCAGCGTAGTTCGTATCTCGGGGAGTGATAATTATGGCTACACCTTC. Its translation is CASSVVRISGSDNYGYTF. The rearrangement joins TRBV9 to TRBJ1-2; D is unclear. CDR1 is SGDLS and CDR2 is YYNGEE in the germline V gene. The CDR3 sequence is 18 residues long. The V end was cut by 0 bases, the J end by 5 bases, with 23 bases between.

The rearrangement joins TRBV3-1 (or the pseudogene TRBV3-2) to TRBJ1-2; a possible D gene is TRBD1 (5 bases). Trimming removed 4 bases from V and 0 bases from J, with 12 bases in between. The germline gives CDR1 LGHDT, CDR2 YNNKEL (reference sequence). The CDR3 totals 15 residues. The CDR3 region is CASSPLRGANYGYTF. For the CDR3, the DNA is TGTGCCAGCAGCCCCTTGCGGGGGGCTAACTATGGCTACACCTTC.

The genes are TRBV12-5 and TRBJ2-1; tentative D call: TRBD2 (6 bases). V was pared by 5 bases and J by 5 bases, with 19 bases between. Germline CDR1 reads LGHNT; CDR2 reads FRNRAP. This CDR3 has 16 amino acids. In DNA, the CDR3 is TGTGCTAGTGGTCGAAGGACTAACCCCACCCACAATGAGCAGTTCTTC. Its translation: CASGRRTNPTHNEQFF.

CDR3 in amino acids: CASSPRTGEGYTF. CDR3 coding DNA: TGTGCCAGCAGCCCGAGGACAGGGGAAGGCTACACCTTC. V gene TRBV7-8 combines with J gene TRBJ1-2; TRBD1 agrees at 9 bases. Germline V lookup: CDR1 SGHVS, CDR2 FQNEAQ. The CDR3 runs 13 residues. V shed 5 bases, J shed 8 bases, and the junction held 6 bases outside the gene matches.

This clone came up once. This chain links TRBV11-1 with TRBJ2-1; the D gene could be TRBD1 or TRBD2 (5 bases each). The germline V and J ends were trimmed by 2 bases and 9 bases, with 14 bases remaining between them. The CDR3 has 14 residues. The germline V gene has CDR1 SGHAT and CDR2 FQDESV (reference sequence). CDR3: CASSLLQGVGEQFF. The DNA for the CDR3 is TGTGCCAGCAGCTTATTGCAGGGAGTAGGTGAGCAGTTCTTC.

The CDR3 loop is CASSISEYNEQFF. In DNA form, the CDR3 reads TGTGCCAGTAGTATTTCAGAGTACAATGAGCAGTTCTTC. V and J are TRBV19 and TRBJ2-1; D is unclear. CDR3 length: 13 residues. The germline V gene encodes CDR1 LNHDA and CDR2 SQIVND (reference sequence). V gave up 3 bases and J gave up 4 bases, with 7 bases separating them.

The chain carries TRBV7-2 and TRBJ1-5; tentative D call: TRBD1 (5 bases). Trimming removed 5 bases from V and 1 base from J, with 12 bases in between. The CDR3 runs 15 residues. Germline loops: CDR1 SGHTA, CDR2 FQGNSA. Here the CDR3 reads CASSPGLRSNQPQHF. CDR3 DNA sequence: TGTGCCAGCAGCCCGGGACTGCGAAGCAATCAGCCCCAGCATTTT.